The following is a T cell receptor beta chain sequence with its context. One end of the junction fails to match germline, which may point to a read error. This sample also contains other DNA sequences that code for the same CDR3. The protocol was immunoSEQ multiplex PCR, while the TCRdb copy is restricted to in-frame clones and leaves out a portion. The sample records some 14,000 clones, 80% being singletons. The record originates from a study of technical replicates of blood from a few donors. From germline, CDR1 is MNHEY and CDR2 SVGAGI. The CDR3 runs 15 residues. The clonotype originates from a human donor in good health. The sample consisted of PBMCs. The chain combines TRBV6-5 with TRBJ2-3; 8 bases are shared with TRBD2. CDR3 DNA sequence: TGTGCCAGCAGCTACTCTAGCGGGAGCACAGATACGCAGTATTTT. Translating gives CASSYSSGSTDTQYF.